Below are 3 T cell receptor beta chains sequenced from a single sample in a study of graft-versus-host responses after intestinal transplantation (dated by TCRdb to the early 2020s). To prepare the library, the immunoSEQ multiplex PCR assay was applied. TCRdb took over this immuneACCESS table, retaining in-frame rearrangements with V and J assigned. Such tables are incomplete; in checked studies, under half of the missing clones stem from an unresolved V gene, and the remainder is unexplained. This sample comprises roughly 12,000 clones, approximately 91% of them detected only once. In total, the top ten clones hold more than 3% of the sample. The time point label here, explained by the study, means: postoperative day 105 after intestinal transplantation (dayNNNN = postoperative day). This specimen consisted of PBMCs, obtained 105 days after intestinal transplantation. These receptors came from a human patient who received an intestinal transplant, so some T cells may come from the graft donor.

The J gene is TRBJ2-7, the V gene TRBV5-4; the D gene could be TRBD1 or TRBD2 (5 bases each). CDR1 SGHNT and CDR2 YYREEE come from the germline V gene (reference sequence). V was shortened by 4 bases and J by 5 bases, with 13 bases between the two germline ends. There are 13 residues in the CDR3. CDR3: CASSPRVGDEQYF. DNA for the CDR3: TGTGCCAGCAGCCCCCGGGTGGGGGACGAGCAGTACTTC. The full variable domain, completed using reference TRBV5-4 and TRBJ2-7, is ETGVTQSPTHLIKTRGQQVTLRCSSQSGHNTVSWYQQALGQGPQFIFQYYREEENGRGNFPPRFSGLQFPNYSSELNVNALELDDSALYLCASSPRVGDEQYFGPGTRLTVT.

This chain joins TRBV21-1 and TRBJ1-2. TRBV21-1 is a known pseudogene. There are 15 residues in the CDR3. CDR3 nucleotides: TGTGCCAGCAGCCCGAGACGTCAACCACCACGGGGCTACACCTTC. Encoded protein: CASSPRRQPPRGYTF.

Here the CDR3 reads CASSQDGGVYEQYF. The CDR3 DNA is TGCGCCAGCAGCCAAGATGGGGGAGTGTACGAGCAGTACTTC. The chain recombines TRBV4-1 with TRBJ2-7; D may match TRBD1 or TRBD2 (5 bases each). V shed 0 bases and J shed 4 bases, with 10 bases lying between them. CDR1 is MGHRA, CDR2 YSYEKL, per germline. The CDR3 has 14 amino acids.